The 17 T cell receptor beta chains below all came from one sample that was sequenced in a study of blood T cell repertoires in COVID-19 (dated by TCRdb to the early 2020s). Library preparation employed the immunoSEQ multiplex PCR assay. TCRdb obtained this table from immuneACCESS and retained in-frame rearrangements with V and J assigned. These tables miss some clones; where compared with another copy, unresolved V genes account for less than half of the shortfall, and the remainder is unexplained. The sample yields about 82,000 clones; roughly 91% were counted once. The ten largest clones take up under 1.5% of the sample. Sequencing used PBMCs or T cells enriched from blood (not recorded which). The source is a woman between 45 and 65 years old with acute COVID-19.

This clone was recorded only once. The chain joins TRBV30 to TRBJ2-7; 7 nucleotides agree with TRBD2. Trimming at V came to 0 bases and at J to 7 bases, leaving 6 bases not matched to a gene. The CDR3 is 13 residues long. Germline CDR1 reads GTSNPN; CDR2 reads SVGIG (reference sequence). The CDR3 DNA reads TGTGCCTGGAGTGTACAGGTGGGGGGGGAGCAGTACTTC. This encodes CAWSVQVGGEQYF.

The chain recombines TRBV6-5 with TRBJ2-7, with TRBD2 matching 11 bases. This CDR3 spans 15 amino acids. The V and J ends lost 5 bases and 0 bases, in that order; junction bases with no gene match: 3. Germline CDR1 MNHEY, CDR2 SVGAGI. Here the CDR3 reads CASSRGTSGSYEQYF. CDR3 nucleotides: TGTGCCAGCAGTCGAGGGACTAGCGGCTCCTACGAGCAGTACTTC.

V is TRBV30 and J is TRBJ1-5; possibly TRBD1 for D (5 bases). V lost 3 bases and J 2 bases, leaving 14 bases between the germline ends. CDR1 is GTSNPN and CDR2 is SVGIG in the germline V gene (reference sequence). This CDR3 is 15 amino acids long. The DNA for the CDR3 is TGTGCCTGGAGCGTTTTAGGGGTGGGCAATCAGCCCCAGCATTTT. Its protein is CAWSVLGVGNQPQHF.

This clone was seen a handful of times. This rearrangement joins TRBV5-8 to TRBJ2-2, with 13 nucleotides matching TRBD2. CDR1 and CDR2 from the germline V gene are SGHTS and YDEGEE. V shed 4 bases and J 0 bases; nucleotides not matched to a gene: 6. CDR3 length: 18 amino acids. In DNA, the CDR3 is TGTGCCAGCAGCGCAGCCGGACTAGCGGGAGCGAACACCGGGGAGCTGTTTTTT. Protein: CASSAAGLAGANTGELFF.

DNA of the CDR3: TGTGCCAGTAGTACCCCGGGCGGGGTCGGCGGGAGGGGATACAATGAGCAGTTCTTC. Protein sequence: CASSTPGGVGGRGYNEQFF. The chain combines TRBV19 with TRBJ2-1, with 9 bases matching TRBD2. The CDR3 contains 19 residues. The germline V gene encodes CDR1 LNHDA and CDR2 SQIVND (reference sequence). Unmatched junction bases numbered 17, after V lost 4 bases and J lost 4 bases.

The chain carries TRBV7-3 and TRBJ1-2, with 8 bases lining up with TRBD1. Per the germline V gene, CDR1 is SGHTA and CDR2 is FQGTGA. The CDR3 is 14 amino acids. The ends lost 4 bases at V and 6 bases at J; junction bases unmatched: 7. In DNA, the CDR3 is TGTGCCAGCAGCTCTGGACAGGGAACTGATGGCTACACCTTC. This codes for CASSSGQGTDGYTF.

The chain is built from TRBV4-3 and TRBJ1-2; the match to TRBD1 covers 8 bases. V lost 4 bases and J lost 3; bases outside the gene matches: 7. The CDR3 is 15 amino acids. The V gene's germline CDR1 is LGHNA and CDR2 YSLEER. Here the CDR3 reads CASSREMDRDYGYTF. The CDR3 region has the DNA TGCGCCAGCAGCCGCGAAATGGACAGGGACTATGGCTACACCTTC.

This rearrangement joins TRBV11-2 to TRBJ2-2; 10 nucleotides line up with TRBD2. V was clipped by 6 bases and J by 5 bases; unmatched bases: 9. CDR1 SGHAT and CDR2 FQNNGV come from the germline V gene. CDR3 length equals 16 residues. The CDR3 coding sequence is TGTGCCAGCAGGTCCCTTAGCGGGAGGAGGACCGGGGAGCTGTTTTTT. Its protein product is CASRSLSGRRTGELFF.

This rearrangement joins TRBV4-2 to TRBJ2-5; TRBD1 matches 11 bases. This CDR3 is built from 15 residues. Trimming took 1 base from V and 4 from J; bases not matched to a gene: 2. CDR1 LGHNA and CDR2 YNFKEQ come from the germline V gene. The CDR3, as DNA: TGTGCCAGCAGCCAAGGGGGACAGGGGGTAGAGACCCAGTACTTC. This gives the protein CASSQGGQGVETQYF.

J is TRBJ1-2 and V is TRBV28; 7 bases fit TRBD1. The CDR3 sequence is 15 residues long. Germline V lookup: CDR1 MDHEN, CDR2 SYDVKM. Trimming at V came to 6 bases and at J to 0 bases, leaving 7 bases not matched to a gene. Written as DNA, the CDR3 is TGTGCCAGCAGACCCTGGACAGGATCTAACTATGGCTACACCTTC. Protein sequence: CASRPWTGSNYGYTF.

CDR3 loop: CASSQRQANTEAFF. The CDR3 nucleotides read TGTGCCAGCAGCCAAAGACAGGCGAACACTGAAGCTTTCTTT. The chain uses TRBV3-1 (or the pseudogene TRBV3-2) and TRBJ1-1; perhaps TRBD1 as D (6 bases). V lost 2 bases, J lost 1 base, and 8 bases lay in between. CDR1 is LGHDT and CDR2 is YNNKEL in the germline V gene (reference sequence). The CDR3 is 14 amino acids.

In DNA, the CDR3 is TGTGCCAGTAGTATAAGGGGGAGCTATGGCTACACCTTC. Protein sequence: CASSIRGSYGYTF. The chain has TRBV19 and TRBJ1-2; D may be TRBD1 (6 bases). The CDR3 has 13 amino acids. The germline V and J ends were trimmed by 2 bases and 4 bases, with 8 bases remaining between them. Germline CDR1 reads LNHDA; CDR2 reads SQIVND (reference sequence). The full variable domain, with the rest looked up from reference TRBV19 and TRBJ1-2, is DGGITQSPKYLFRKEGQNVTLSCEQNLNHDAMYWYRQDPGQGLRLIYYSQIVNDFQKGDIAEGYSVSREKKESFPLTVTSAQKNPTAFYLCASSIRGSYGYTFGSGTRLTVV.

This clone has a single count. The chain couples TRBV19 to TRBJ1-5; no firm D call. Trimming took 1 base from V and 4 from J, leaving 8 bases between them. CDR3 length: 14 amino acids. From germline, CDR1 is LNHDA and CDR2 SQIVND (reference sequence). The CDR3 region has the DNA TGTGCCAGTAGTATAGGAACAGTAAATCAGCCCCAGCATTTT. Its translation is CASSIGTVNQPQHF.

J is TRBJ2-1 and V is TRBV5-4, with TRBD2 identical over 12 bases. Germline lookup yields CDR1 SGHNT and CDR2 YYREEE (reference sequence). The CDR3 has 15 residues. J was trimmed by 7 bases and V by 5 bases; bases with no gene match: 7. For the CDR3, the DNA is TGTGCCAGCAGGCCTACTAGCGGGAGGCCAAATGAGCAGTTCTTC. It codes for CASRPTSGRPNEQFF.

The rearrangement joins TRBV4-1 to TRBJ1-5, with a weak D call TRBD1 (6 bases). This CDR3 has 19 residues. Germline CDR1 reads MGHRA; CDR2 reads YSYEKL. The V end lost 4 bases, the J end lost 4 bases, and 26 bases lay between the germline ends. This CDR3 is CASSPSGAPRVGGNQPQHF. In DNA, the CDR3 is TGCGCCAGCAGCCCCAGTGGCGCCCCTCGAGTAGGGGGAAATCAGCCCCAGCATTTT.

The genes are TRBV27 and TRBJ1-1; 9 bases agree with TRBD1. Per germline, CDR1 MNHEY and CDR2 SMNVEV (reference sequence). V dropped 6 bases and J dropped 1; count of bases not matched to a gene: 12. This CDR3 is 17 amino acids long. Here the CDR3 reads CASRRAGTGKRNTEAFF. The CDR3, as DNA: TGTGCCAGCAGACGCGCCGGGACAGGGAAGAGGAACACTGAAGCTTTCTTT.

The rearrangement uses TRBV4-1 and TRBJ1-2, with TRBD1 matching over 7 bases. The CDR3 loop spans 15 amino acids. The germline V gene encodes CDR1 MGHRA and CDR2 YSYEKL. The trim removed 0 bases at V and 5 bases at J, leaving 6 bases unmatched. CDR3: CASSQERQGPYGYTF. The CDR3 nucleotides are TGCGCCAGCAGCCAAGAGAGACAGGGACCTTATGGCTACACCTTC.